One sample yielded the 2 T cell receptor beta chains listed below, sequenced in a study of glioma-infiltrating T cells after dendritic cell vaccination. Profiled with immunoSEQ multiplex PCR; TCRdb holds only in-frame clones, not every one. The sample consists of approximately 90,000 clones, more than 75% of them appearing once. This material consisted of blood, taken before dendritic cell vaccination. The receptors originated from a human donor with glioblastoma.

The chain recombines TRBV18 with TRBJ2-7; a possible D gene is TRBD1 (6 bases). V was cut by 2 bases and J by 2 bases, with 10 bases left in between. In germline, CDR1 is KGHSH, CDR2 LQKENI. The CDR3 is 14 amino acids. The CDR3 region is CASSPKDSTYEQYF. In nucleotides, the CDR3 is TGTGCCAGCTCACCAAAGGACAGCACCTACGAGCAGTACTTC.

The chain uses TRBV5-6 and TRBJ1-2, with 12 positions matching TRBD1. CDR1 and CDR2 (germline): SGHDT, YYEEEE. CDR3 length: 16 residues. V lost 4 bases and J lost 7; bases outside the gene matches: 11. CDR3 DNA sequence: TGTGCCAGCAGCACATATCCGGGACAGGGGGCCTCTGGCTACACCTTC. Translated, it gives CASSTYPGQGASGYTF. Full variable domain (missing parts from reference TRBV5-6 and TRBJ1-2): DAGVTQSPTHLIKTRGQQVTLRCSPKSGHDTVSWYQQALGQGPQFIFQYYEEEERQRGNFPDRFSGHQFPNYSSELNVNALLLGDSALYLCASSTYPGQGASGYTFGSGTRLTVV.